This T cell receptor (beta chain) stems from a study of spatial heterogeneity in lung cancer. Time point meaning: sample taken at primary tumor resection. Whole RNA from tumor, nontumor lung or frozen PBMC was sequenced unsorted. The CDR3 consists of 12 residues. With 4 bases removed from V and 3 bases from J, the gap between germline ends came to 1 base. The germline gives CDR1 SNHLY, CDR2 FYNNEI. Study-level points and caveats: The appearance of ubiquitous expanded tumor TCRs in blood was greater at resection than follow-up.

This clonotype turned up a few times. Its antigen remains unidentified. Every cDNA TCR molecule received its own unique molecular identifier. A single record per CDR3 protein comes from TCRdb applying MiXCR to the 5' RACE reads. The table records around 41,000 distinct CDR3 sequences, around 7.1% of them present only once. The TCR originated in a female donor with early-stage non-small cell lung cancer. The genes are TRBV2 and TRBJ2-6; D call uncertain. The sample was PBMCs, taken at surgery. The CDR3 DNA is TGTGCCAGCAGTGTTGGGGCCAACGTCCTGACTTTC. It is translated as CASSVGANVLTF.